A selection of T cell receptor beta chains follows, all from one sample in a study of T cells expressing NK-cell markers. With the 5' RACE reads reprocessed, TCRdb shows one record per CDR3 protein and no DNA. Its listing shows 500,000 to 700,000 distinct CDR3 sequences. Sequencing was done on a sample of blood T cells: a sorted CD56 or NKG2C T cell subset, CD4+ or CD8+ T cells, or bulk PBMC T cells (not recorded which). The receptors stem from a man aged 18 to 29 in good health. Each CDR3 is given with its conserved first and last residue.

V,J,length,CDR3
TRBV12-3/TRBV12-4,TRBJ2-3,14,CASSLWGGTDTQYF
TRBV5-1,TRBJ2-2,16,CASSSTASGATGELFF
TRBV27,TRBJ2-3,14,CASSLSMGLDPAYF
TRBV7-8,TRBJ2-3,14,CASSFGLAADTQYF
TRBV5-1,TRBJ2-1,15,CASSLADGRYNEQFF
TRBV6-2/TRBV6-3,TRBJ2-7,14,CASSRTSGKGEQYF
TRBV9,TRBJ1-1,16,CASSARSRRLNTEAFF
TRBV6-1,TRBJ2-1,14,CASKLAGNYNEQFF
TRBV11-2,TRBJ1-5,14,CASSLYREGQPQHF
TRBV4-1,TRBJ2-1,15,CASSHTTAVYNEQFF
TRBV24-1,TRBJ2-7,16,CATSDPSGGSSYEQYF
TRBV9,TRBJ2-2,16,CASSSRTSENTGELFF
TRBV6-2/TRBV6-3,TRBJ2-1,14,CASSQRLAYNEQFF
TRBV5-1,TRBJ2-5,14,CASSLEQGLETQYF
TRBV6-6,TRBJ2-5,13,CASSQIAKETQYF
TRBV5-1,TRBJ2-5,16,CASSLETSGTQETQYF
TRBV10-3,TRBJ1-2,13,CATVPGGNYGYTF
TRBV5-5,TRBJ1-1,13,CASNPEGGTEAFF
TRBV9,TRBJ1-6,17,CASSVAAAGPKNSPLHF
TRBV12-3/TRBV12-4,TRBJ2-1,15,CASRTGTAKNNEQFF
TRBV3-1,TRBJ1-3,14,CASSHRGIGNTIYF
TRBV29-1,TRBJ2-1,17,CSVQRRPGGNFYNEQFF
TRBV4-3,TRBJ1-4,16,CASSQRGTSTNEKLFF
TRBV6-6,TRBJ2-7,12,CASSRDYYEQYF
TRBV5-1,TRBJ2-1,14,CASSLTGRDNEQFF
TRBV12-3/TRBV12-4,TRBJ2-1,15,CASSLGITGGNEQFF
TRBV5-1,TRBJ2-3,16,CASSFDSMRFTDTQYF
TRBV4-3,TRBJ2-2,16,CASSQEIASEAGELFF
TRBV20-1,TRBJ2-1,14,CSARDIRTDHEQFF
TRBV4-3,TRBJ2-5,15,CASSQGGTDEETQYF
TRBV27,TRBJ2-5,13,CASRPSVGETQYF
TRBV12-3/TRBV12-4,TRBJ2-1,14,CASTRLAEDNEQFF
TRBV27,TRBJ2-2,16,CASSFDDRVSTGELFF
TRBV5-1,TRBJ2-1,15,CASSSRGPSYNEQFF
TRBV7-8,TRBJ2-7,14,CASSYFRSSYEQYF
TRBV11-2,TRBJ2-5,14,CASSLSGGAETQYF
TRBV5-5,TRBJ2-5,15,CASSQGLGKEETQYF
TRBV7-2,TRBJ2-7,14,CASRRTSGNYEQYF
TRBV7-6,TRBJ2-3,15,CASASGRVGTDTQYF